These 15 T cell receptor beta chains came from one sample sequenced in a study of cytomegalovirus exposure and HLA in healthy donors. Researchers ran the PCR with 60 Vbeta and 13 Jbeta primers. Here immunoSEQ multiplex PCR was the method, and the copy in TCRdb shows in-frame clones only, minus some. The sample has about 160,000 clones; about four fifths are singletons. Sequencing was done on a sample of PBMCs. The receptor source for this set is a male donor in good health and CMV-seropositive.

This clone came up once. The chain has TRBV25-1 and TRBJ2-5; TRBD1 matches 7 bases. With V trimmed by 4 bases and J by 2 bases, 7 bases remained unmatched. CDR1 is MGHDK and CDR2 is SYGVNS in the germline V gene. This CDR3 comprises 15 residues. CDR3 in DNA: TGTGCCAGCAGTGGGCCGACAGGGACACAAGAGACCCAGTACTTC. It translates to CASSGPTGTQETQYF.

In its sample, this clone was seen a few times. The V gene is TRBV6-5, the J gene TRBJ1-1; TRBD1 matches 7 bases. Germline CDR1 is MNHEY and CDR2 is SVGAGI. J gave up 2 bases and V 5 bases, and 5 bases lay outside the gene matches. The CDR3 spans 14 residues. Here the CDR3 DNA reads TGTGCCAGCAGTAGTCGGGACAGCAACACTGAAGCTTTCTTT. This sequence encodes CASSSRDSNTEAFF.

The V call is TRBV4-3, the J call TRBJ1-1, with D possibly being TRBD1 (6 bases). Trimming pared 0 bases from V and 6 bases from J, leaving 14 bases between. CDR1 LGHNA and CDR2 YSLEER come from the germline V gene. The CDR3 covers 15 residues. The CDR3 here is CASSQDPGAGAEAFF. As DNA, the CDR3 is TGCGCCAGCAGCCAAGACCCAGGGGCTGGCGCTGAAGCTTTCTTT.

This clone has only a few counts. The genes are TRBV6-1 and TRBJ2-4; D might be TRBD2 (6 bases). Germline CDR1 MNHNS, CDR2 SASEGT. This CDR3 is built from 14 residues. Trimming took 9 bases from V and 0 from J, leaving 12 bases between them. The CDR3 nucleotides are TGTGCCAGTTCGGAGGGGTCAGCCAAAAACATTCAGTACTTC. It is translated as CASSEGSAKNIQYF.

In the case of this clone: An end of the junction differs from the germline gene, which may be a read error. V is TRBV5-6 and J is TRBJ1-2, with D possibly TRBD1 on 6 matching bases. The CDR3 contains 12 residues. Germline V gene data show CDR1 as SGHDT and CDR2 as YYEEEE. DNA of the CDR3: TGTGCCAGCAGTTTGGACAGTTATGGCTACACCTTC. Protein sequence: CASSLDSYGYTF.

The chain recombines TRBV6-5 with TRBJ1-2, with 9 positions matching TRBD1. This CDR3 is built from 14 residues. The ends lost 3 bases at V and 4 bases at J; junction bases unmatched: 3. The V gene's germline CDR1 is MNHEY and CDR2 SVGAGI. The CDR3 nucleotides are TGTGCCAGCAGTTATCAGACAGGGGGCTATGGCTACACCTTC. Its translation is CASSYQTGGYGYTF.

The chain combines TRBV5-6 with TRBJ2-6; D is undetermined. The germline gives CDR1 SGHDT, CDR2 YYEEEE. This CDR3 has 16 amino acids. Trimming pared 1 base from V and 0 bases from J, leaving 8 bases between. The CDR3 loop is CASSLSLPSGANVLTF. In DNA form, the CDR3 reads TGTGCCAGCAGCTTGAGCCTCCCCTCTGGGGCCAACGTCCTGACTTTC.

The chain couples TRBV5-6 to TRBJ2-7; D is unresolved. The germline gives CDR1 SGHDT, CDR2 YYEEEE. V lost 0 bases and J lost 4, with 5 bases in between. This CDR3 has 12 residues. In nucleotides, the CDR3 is TGTGCCAGCAGCTTGGTCGGGTACGAGCAGTACTTC. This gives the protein CASSLVGYEQYF. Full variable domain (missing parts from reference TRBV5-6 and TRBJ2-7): DAGVTQSPTHLIKTRGQQVTLRCSPKSGHDTVSWYQQALGQGPQFIFQYYEEEERQRGNFPDRFSGHQFPNYSSELNVNALLLGDSALYLCASSLVGYEQYFGPGTRLTVT.

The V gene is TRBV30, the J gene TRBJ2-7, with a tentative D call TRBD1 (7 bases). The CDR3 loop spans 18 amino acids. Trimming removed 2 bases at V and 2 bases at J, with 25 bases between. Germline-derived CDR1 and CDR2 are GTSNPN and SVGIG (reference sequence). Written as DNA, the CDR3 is TGTGCCTGGAGTTCCAGGGGGAGGCTAAGCCCGTTAACCTACGAGCAGTACTTC. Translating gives CAWSSRGRLSPLTYEQYF.

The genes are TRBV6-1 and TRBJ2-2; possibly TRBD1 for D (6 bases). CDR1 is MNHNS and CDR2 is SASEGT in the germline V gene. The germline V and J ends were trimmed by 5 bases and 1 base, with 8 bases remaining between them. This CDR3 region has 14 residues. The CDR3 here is CASSNRENTGELFF. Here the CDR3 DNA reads TGTGCCAGCAGTAACAGGGAGAACACCGGGGAGCTGTTTTTT.

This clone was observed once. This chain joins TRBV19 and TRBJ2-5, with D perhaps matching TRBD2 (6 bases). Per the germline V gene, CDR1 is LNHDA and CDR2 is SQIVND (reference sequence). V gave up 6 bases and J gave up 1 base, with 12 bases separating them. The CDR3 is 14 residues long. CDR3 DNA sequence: TGTGCCAGTAGGGAGGGACTTCTCCAAGAGACCCAGTACTTC. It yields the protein CASREGLLQETQYF.

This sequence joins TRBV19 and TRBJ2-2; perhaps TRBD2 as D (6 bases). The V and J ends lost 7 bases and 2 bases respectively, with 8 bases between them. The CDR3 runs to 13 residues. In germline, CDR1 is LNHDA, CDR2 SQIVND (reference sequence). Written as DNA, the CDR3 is TGTGCCAGTAAACTAGCAAACACCGGGGAGCTGTTTTTT. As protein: CASKLANTGELFF.

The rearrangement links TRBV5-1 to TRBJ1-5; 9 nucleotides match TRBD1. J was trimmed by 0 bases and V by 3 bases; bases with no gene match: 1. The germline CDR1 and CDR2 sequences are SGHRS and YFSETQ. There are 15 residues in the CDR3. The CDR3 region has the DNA TGCGCCAGCAGCTCGGGACAGGGTAGCAATCAGCCCCAGCATTTT. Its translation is CASSSGQGSNQPQHF. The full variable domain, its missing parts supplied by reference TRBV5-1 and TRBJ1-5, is KAGVTQTPRYLIKTRGQQVTLSCSPISGHRSVSWYQQTPGQGLQFLFEYFSETQRNKGNFPGRFSGRQFSNSRSEMNVSTLELGDSALYLCASSSGQGSNQPQHFGDGTRLSIL.

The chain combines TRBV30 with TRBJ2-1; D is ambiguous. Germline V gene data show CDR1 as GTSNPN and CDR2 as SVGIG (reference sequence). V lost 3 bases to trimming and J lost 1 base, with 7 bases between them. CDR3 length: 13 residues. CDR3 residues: CAWRRNSYNEQFF. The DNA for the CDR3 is TGTGCCTGGAGGAGGAATTCCTACAATGAGCAGTTCTTC.

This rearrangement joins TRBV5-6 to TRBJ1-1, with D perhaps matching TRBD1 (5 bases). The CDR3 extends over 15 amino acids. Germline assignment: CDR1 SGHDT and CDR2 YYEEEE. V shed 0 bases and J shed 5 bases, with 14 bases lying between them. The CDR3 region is CASSLVGQGMTEAFF. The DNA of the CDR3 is TGTGCCAGCAGCTTGGTAGGTCAGGGTATGACTGAAGCTTTCTTT.